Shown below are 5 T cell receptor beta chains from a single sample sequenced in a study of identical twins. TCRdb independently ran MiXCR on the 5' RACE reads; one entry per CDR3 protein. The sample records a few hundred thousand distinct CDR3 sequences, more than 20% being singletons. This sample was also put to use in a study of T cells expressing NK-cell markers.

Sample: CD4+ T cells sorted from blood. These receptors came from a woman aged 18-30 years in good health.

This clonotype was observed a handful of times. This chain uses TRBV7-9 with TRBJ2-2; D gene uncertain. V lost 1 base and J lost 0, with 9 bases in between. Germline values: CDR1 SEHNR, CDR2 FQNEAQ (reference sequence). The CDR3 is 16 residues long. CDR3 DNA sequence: TGTGCCAGCAGCTTAGTAGGCCAGGCGAACACCGGGGAGCTGTTTTTT. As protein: CASSLVGQANTGELFF.

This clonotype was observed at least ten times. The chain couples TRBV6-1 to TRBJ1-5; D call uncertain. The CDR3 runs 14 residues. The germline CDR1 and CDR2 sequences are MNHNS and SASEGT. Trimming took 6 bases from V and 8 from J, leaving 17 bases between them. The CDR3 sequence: CASSLGRAGEPQHF. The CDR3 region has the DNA TGTGCCAGCAGCCTTGGACGGGCAGGCGAGCCCCAGCATTTT.

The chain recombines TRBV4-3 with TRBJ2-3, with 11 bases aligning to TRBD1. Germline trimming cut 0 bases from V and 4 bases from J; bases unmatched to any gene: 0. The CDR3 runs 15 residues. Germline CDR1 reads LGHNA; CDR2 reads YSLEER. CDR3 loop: CASSQEGQGADTQYF. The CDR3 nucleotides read TGCGCCAGCAGCCAAGAGGGACAGGGGGCAGATACGCAGTATTTT.

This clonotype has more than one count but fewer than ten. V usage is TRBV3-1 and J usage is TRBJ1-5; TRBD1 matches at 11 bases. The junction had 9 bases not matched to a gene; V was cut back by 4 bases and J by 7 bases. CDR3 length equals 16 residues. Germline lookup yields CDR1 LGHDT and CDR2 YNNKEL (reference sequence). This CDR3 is CASSRGAGTGGQPQHF. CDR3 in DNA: TGTGCCAGCAGCCGCGGGGCCGGGACAGGGGGACAGCCCCAGCATTTT. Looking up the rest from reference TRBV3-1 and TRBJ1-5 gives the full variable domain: DTAVSQTPKYLVTQMGNDKSIKCEQNLGHDTMYWYKQDSKKFLKIMFSYNNKELIINETVPNRFSPKSPDKAHLNLHINSLELGDSAVYFCASSRGAGTGGQPQHFGDGTRLSIL.

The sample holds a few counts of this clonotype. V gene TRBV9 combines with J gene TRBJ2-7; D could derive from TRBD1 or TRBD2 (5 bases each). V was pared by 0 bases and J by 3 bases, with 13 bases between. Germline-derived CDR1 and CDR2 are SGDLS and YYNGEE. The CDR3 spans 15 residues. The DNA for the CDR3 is TGTGCCAGCAGCGTAGCTACGGGGACCCTCTACGAGCAGTACTTC. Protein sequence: CASSVATGTLYEQYF. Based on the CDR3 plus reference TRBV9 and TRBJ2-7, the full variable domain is DSGVTQTPKHLITATGQRVTLRCSPRSGDLSVYWYQQSLDQGLQFLIQYYNGEERAKGNILERFSAQQFPDLHSELNLSSLELGDSALYFCASSVATGTLYEQYFGPGTRLTVT.